This T cell receptor (beta chain) was recovered during a study of T cell repertoires in cytomegalovirus infection. Study information: HLA-B-restricted CMV epitopes that are well studied, plus recently identified HLA-C-restricted ones, were used by the study. Public TCR beta signatures provided an indication of both CMV infection and a matching HLA type. Study-level findings and limits: Dominating the ex vivo response were HLA-C-restricted CMV-specific TCR beta clonotypes. Cumulated frequencies of public TCR beta families served to identify carriers of CMV plus the relevant HLA.

The length of the CDR3 is 16 residues. V lost 5 bases and J 2 bases, leaving 18 bases between the germline ends. CDR1 is LNHNV, CDR2 YYDKDF, per germline (reference sequence). TCRdb reanalysed the reads using MiXCR and keeps one entry per CDR3 protein. Of about 890,000 distinct CDR3 sequences in the sample, less than 40% were seen once. With respect to this clonotype: What it recognizes is unknown.

The source of this sequence is a human donor in good health (CMV status not recorded). Some clones in this sample may be carry-over from other donors' samples. This chain uses TRBV15 with TRBJ2-5; tentative D call: TRBD2 (8 bases). This material consisted of cultured CD8+ T cells from PBMCs, taken from culture after CMV antigen stimulation. The CDR3 coding sequence is TGTGCCACCAGCTTACAGGGGCGCGGGGGGCAAGAGACCCAGTACTTC. It encodes CATSLQGRGGQETQYF.